One sample yielded the 8 T cell receptor beta chains listed below, sequenced in a study of cytomegalovirus exposure and HLA in healthy donors. Only in-frame clones appear in the TCRdb table, and some are missing; sequencing was by immunoSEQ multiplex PCR. The sample contains some 260,000 clones, about 90% of which appear only once. Sequencing was done on a sample of PBMCs. Source of these receptors: a man aged 18 to 29 in good health and CMV-seropositive.

This clone was seen a few times. The chain uses TRBV5-6 and TRBJ1-1; D unresolved. CDR3 size: 13 residues. The V gene's germline CDR1 is SGHDT and CDR2 YYEEEE. V was shortened by 8 bases and J by 0 bases, with 11 bases between the two germline ends. CDR3 DNA sequence: TGTGCCAGTCAAGGTGTGCTGAACACTGAAGCTTTCTTT. Its protein is CASQGVLNTEAFF. The full variable domain, rest sourced from reference TRBV5-6 and TRBJ1-1, is DAGVTQSPTHLIKTRGQQVTLRCSPKSGHDTVSWYQQALGQGPQFIFQYYEEEERQRGNFPDRFSGHQFPNYSSELNVNALLLGDSALYLCASQGVLNTEAFFGQGTRLTVV.

In this sample, this clone turned up once. In nucleotides, the CDR3 is TGCGCCAGCAGCTTGGGGGACGGGACGGGCGAGCAGTACTTC. This sequence encodes CASSLGDGTGEQYF. This sequence joins TRBV5-1 and TRBJ2-7, with D possibly called TRBD1 or TRBD2 (5 bases each). Looked up from germline, CDR1 is SGHRS and CDR2 is YFSETQ. Trimming shortened V by 0 bases and J by 6 bases, and 13 bases separated the two germline ends. This CDR3 is built from 14 residues.

This chain connects TRBV6-5 to TRBJ2-7, with D tentatively TRBD2 (6 bases). CDR1 and CDR2 from the germline V gene are MNHEY and SVGAGI. V shed 6 bases and J shed 2 bases, with 14 bases lying between them. This CDR3 comprises 14 residues. CDR3 residues: CASSLNWGAYEQYF. The CDR3 DNA reads TGTGCCAGCAGCCTAAATTGGGGGGCCTACGAGCAGTACTTC.

The chain carries TRBV5-1 and TRBJ1-1; D not certain. The CDR3 is 15 amino acids. Germline CDR1 is SGHRS and CDR2 is YFSETQ. V dropped 4 bases and J dropped 2 bases, with 15 bases sitting between them. The CDR3 loop reads CASSIGPAVNTEAFF. In DNA, the CDR3 is TGCGCCAGCAGCATAGGACCCGCGGTTAACACTGAAGCTTTCTTT. The full variable domain, in which reference TRBV5-1 and TRBJ1-1 provide the parts outside the CDR3, is KAGVTQTPRYLIKTRGQQVTLSCSPISGHRSVSWYQQTPGQGLQFLFEYFSETQRNKGNFPGRFSGRQFSNSRSEMNVSTLELGDSALYLCASSIGPAVNTEAFFGQGTRLTVV.

CDR3: CASRRDGGSYNEQFF. In DNA form, the CDR3 reads TGTGCCAGCAGACGGGACGGCGGCTCCTACAATGAGCAGTTCTTC. V is TRBV7-9 and J is TRBJ2-1; the D call may be TRBD1 or TRBD2 (5 bases each). Trimming cost V 6 bases and J 0 bases, with 12 bases left between them. Germline V lookup: CDR1 SEHNR, CDR2 FQNEAQ (reference sequence). The CDR3 has 15 residues. The variable domain in full, completed from reference TRBV7-9 and TRBJ2-1, reads DTGVSQNPRHKITKRGQNVTFRCDPISEHNRLYWYRQTLGQGPEFLTYFQNEAQLEKSRLLSDRFSAERPKGSFSTLEIQRTEQGDSAMYLCASRRDGGSYNEQFFGPGTRLTVL.

The genes are TRBV6-6 and TRBJ2-6, with D perhaps given as TRBD1 or TRBD2 (6 bases each). This CDR3 spans 14 amino acids. V lost 6 bases, J lost 2 bases, and 8 bases lay in between. The germline gives CDR1 MNHNY, CDR2 SVGAGI (reference sequence). The CDR3 bases are TGTGCCAGCAGGGAGGGGGCTGGGGCCAACGTCCTGACTTTC. Residues: CASREGAGANVLTF.

The chain is built from TRBV6-1 and TRBJ2-6; D perhaps matches TRBD2 (5 bases). The germline gives CDR1 MNHNS, CDR2 SASEGT. V lost 5 bases, J lost 4 bases, and 9 bases lay in between. This CDR3 region has 14 residues. The CDR3: CASSSGGGANVLTF. The CDR3 coding sequence is TGTGCCAGCAGTTCAGGAGGAGGGGCCAACGTCCTGACTTTC.

This clone is classed as medium-sized. The chain combines TRBV19 with TRBJ2-1; 16 bases align to TRBD2. V was pared by 5 bases and J by 7 bases, with 8 bases of the junction left unmatched. The length of the CDR3 is 17 residues. Germline V gives CDR1 LNHDA, CDR2 SQIVND (reference sequence). The DNA of the CDR3 is TGTGCCAGTAGTCCGGGACTAGCGGGAGGGCCGGGTAATGAGCAGTTCTTC. Translating gives CASSPGLAGGPGNEQFF.